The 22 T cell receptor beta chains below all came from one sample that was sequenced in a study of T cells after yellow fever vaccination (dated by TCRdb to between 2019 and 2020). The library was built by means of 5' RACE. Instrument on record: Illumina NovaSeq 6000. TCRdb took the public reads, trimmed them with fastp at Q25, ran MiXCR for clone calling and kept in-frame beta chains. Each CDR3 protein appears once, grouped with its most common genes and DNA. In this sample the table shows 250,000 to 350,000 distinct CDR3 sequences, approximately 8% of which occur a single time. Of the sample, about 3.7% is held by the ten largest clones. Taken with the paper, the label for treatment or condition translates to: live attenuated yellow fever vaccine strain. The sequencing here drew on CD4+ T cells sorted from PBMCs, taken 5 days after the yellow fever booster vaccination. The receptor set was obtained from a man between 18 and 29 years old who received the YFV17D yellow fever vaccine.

Here the CDR3 reads CASSLAGTPGGEQFF. The CDR3 region has the DNA TGTGCCAGCAGCTTAGCCGGGACTCCTGGTGGGGAGCAGTTCTTC. The V call is TRBV7-2, the J call TRBJ2-1, with TRBD2 as a possible D gene (6 bases). The CDR3 loop spans 15 amino acids. V was shortened by 0 bases and J by 10 bases, with 16 bases between the two germline ends. Per the germline V gene, CDR1 is SGHTA and CDR2 is FQGNSA.

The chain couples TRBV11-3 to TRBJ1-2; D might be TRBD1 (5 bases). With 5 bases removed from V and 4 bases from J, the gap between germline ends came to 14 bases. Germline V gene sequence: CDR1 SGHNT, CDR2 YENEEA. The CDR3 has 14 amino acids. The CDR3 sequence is CASSRWTDIYGYTF. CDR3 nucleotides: TGTGCCAGCAGCCGTTGGACGGACATCTATGGCTACACCTTC.

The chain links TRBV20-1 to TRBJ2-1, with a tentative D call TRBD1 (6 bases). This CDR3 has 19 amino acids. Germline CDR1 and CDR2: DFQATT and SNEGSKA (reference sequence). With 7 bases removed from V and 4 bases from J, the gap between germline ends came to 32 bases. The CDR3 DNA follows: TGCAGTGTGTCGATTGCCGCAGGGGCCCGCCAACAAATATACAATGAGCAGTTCTTC. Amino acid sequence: CSVSIAAGARQQIYNEQFF.

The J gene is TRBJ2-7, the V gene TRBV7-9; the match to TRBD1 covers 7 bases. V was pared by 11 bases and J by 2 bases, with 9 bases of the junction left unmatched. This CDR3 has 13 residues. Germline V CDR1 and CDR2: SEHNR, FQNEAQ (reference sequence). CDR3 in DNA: TGTGCCGGATCACAGACAGGGCCCTACGAGCAGTACTTC. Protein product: CAGSQTGPYEQYF.

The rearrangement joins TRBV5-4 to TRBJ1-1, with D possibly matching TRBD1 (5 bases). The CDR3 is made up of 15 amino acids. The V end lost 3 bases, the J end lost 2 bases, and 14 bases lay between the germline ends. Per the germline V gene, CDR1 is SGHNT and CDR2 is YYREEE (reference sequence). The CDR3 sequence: CASSSPTGANTEAFF. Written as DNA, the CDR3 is TGTGCCAGCAGCTCACCTACCGGGGCAAACACTGAAGCTTTCTTT.

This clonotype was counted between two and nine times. CDR3 amino acids: CASSLVPDSYRGYTF. The CDR3 nucleotides read TGTGCCAGCAGCTTAGTTCCAGACTCGTACCGTGGCTACACCTTC. The chain has TRBV7-8 and TRBJ1-2, with D hard to call. V shed 1 base and J shed 7 bases, with 16 bases lying between them. The CDR3 runs 15 residues. Germline CDR1 is SGHVS and CDR2 is FQNEAQ.

The DNA for the CDR3 is TGCAGTGCTAGTGGTTATATTACCGGGGAGCTGTTTTTT. Translated: CSASGYITGELFF. The chain has TRBV20-1 and TRBJ2-2; no reliable D call. This CDR3 region has 13 residues. Germline CDR1 is DFQATT and CDR2 is SNEGSKA (reference sequence). Trimming took off 3 bases at V and 5 bases at J, with 10 bases between the two ends.

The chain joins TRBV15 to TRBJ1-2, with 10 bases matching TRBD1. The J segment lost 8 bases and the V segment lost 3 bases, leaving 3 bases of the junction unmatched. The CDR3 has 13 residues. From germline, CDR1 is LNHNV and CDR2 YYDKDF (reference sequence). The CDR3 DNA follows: TGTGCCACCAGCAGCCGGACAGGGGGAGGCTACACCTTC. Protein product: CATSSRTGGGYTF.

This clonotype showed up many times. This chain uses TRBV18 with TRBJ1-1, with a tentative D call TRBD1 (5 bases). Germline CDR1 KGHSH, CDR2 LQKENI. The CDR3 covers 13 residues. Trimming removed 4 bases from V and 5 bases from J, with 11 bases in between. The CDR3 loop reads CASSQTAITEAFF. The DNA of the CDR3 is TGTGCCAGCTCACAGACAGCTATTACTGAAGCTTTCTTT.

The CDR3 loop is CASSPAAGDTQYF. Written as DNA, the CDR3 is TGCGCCAGCAGCCCAGCGGCCGGGGATACGCAGTATTTT. The genes are TRBV5-1 and TRBJ2-3; TRBD2 might be the D (5 bases). The germline V and J ends were trimmed by 4 bases and 6 bases, with 12 bases remaining between them. This CDR3 is 13 amino acids long. Germline V gives CDR1 SGHRS, CDR2 YFSETQ.

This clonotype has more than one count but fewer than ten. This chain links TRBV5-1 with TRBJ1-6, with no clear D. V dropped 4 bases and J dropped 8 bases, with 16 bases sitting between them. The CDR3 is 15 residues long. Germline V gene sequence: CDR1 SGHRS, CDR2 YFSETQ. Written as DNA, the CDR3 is TGCGCCAGCAGCGTTGAAAACGGGGTAGATTCACCCCTCCACTTT. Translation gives CASSVENGVDSPLHF.

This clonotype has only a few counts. The CDR3 coding sequence is TGTGCCAGCAGTGAATGGGCAGGGTCGACGGGAAACACCATATATTTT. Its translation: CASSEWAGSTGNTIYF. This chain connects TRBV2 to TRBJ1-3; possible D gene TRBD1, 5 bases. Between the trimmed V and J ends, which lost 2 bases and 4 bases, there was a span of 15 bases. The CDR3 totals 16 residues. Germline CDR1 reads SNHLY; CDR2 reads FYNNEI.

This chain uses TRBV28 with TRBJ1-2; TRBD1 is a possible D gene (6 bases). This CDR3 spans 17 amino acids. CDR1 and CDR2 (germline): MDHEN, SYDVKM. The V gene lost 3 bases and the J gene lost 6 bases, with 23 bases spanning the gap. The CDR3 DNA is TGTGCCAGCAGTTTGTCCGGCGCTCAGGGGACATTTAATGGCTACACCTTC. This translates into CASSLSGAQGTFNGYTF.

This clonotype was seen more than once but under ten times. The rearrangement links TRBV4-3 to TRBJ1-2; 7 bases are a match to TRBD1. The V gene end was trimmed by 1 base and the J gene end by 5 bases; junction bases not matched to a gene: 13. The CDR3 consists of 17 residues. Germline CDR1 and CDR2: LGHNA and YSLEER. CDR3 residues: CASSQGSSVGGVYGYTF. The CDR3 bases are TGCGCCAGCAGCCAAGGTAGTTCGGTAGGGGGCGTTTATGGCTACACCTTC.

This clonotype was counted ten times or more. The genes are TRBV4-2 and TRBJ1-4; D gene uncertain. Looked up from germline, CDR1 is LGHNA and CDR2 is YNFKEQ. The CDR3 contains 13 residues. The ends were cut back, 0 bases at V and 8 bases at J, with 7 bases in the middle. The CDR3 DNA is TGTGCCAGCAGCCAAGATGCCGGGGAAAAACTGTTTTTT. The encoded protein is CASSQDAGEKLFF.

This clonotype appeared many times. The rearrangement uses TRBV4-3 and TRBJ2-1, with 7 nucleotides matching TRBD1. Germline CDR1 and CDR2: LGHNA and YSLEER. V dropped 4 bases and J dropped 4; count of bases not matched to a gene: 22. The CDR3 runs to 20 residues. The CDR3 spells CASSRKLSSGTATRYNEQFF. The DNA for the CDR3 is TGCGCCAGCAGCCGCAAACTCAGTTCCGGGACAGCGACCAGATACAATGAGCAGTTCTTC.

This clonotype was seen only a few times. The CDR3: CASSPNRFGNQPQHF. CDR3 nucleotide sequence: TGTGCCAGCAGCCCAAACAGATTTGGCAATCAGCCCCAGCATTTT. The chain has TRBV7-9 and TRBJ1-5, with D unresolved. V was shortened by 5 bases and J by 2 bases, with 13 bases between the two germline ends. The CDR3 spans 15 residues. The germline V gene encodes CDR1 SEHNR and CDR2 FQNEAQ (reference sequence). Full variable domain (rest looked up from reference TRBV7-9 and TRBJ1-5): DTGVSQNPRHKITKRGQNVTFRCDPISEHNRLYWYRQTLGQGPEFLTYFQNEAQLEKSRLLSDRFSAERPKGSFSTLEIQRTEQGDSAMYLCASSPNRFGNQPQHFGDGTRLSIL.

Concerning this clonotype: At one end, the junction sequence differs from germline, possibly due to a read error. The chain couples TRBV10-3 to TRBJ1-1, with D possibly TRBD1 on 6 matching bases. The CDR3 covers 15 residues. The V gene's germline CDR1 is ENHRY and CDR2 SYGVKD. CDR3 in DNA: TGTGCCATCTGTGAAAGGGGGGGCAGCTACACTGAAGCTTTCTTT. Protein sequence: CAICERGGSYTEAFF.

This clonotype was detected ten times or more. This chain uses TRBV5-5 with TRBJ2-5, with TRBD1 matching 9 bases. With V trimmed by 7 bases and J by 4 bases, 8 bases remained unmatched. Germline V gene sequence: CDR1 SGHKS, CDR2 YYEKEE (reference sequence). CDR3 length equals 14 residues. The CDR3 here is CASDGDRAAETQYF. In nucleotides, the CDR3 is TGTGCCAGCGACGGGGACAGGGCGGCAGAGACCCAGTACTTC.

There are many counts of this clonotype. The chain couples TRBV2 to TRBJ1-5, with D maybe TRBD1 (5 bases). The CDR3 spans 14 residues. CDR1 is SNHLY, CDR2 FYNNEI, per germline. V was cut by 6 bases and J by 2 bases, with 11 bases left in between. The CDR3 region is CASRPRVGNQPQHF. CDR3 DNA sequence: TGTGCCAGCAGACCCAGGGTTGGCAATCAGCCCCAGCATTTT.

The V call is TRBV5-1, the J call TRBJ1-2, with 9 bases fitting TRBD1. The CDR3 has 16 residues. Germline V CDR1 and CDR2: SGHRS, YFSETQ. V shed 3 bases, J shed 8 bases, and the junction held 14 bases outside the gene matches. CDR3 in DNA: TGCGCCAGCAGCTCACGCCCGGGGACAGGGCGAGAAGGCTACACCTTC. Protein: CASSSRPGTGREGYTF.

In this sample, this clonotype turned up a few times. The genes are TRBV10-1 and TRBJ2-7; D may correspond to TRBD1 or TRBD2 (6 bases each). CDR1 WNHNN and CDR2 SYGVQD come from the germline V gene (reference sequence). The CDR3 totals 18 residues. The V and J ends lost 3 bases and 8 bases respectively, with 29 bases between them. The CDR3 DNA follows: TGCGCCAGCAGTGAAGGTTCTTTCGGGGGCGCTCCTTTTGGGAAGCAGTACTTC. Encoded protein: CASSEGSFGGAPFGKQYF.